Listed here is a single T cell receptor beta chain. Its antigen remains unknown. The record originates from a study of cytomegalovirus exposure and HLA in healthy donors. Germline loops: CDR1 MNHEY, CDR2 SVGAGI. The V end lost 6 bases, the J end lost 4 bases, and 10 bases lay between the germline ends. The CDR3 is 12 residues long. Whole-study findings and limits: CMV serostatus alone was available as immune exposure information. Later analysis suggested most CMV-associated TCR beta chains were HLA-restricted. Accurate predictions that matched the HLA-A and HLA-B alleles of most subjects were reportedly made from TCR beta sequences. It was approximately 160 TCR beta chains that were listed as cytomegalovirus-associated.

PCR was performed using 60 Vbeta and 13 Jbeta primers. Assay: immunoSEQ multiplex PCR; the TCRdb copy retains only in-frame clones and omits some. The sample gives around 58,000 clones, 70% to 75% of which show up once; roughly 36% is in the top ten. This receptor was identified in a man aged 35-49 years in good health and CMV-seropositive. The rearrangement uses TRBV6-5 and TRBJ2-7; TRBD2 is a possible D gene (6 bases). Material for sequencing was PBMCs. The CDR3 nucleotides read TGTGCCAGCAGCGGGACTGATTACGAGCAGTACTTC. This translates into CASSGTDYEQYF.